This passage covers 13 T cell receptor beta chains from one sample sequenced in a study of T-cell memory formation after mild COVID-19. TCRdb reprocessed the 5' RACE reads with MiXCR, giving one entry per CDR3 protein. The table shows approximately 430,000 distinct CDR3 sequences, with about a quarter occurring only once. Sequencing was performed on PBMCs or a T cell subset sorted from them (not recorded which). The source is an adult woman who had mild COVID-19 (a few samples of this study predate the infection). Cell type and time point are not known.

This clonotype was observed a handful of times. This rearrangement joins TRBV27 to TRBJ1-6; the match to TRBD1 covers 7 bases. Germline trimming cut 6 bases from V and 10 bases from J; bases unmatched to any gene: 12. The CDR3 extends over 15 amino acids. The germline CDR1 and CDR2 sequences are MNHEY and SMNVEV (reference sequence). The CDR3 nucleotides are TGTGCCAGCAGGCTTTACCCTGCAGGGGGATCACCCCTCCACTTT. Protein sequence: CASRLYPAGGSPLHF.

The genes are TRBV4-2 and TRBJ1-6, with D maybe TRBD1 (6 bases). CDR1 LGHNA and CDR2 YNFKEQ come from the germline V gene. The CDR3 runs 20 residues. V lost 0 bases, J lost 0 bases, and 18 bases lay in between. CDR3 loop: CASSQDFPLRGSSYNSPLHF. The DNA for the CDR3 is TGTGCCAGCAGCCAAGATTTCCCTCTCAGGGGAAGCTCCTATAATTCACCCCTCCACTTT.

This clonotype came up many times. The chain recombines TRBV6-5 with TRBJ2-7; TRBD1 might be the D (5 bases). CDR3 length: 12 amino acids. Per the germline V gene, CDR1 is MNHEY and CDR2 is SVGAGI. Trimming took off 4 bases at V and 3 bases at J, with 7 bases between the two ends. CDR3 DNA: TGTGCCAGCAGTTCCGACAGCTACGAGCAGTACTTC. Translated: CASSSDSYEQYF.

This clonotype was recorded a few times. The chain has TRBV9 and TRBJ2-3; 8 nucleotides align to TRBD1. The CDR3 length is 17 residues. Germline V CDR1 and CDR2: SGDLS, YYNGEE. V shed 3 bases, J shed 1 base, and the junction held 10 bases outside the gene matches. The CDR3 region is CASSARGWGQGTDTQYF. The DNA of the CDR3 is TGTGCCAGCAGCGCCCGAGGGTGGGGACAGGGCACAGATACGCAGTATTTT.

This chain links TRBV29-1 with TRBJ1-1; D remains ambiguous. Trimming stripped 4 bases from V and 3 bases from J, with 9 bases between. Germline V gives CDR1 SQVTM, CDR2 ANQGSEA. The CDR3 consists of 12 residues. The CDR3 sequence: CSVVRSDTEAFF. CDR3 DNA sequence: TGCAGCGTTGTCCGAAGTGACACTGAAGCTTTCTTT.

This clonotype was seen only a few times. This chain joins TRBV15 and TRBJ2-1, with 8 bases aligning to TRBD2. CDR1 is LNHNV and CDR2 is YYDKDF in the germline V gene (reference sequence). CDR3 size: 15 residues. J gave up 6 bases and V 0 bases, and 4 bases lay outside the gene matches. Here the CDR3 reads CATSREAGEANEQFF. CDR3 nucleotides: TGTGCCACCAGCAGAGAAGCGGGAGAAGCCAATGAGCAGTTCTTC.

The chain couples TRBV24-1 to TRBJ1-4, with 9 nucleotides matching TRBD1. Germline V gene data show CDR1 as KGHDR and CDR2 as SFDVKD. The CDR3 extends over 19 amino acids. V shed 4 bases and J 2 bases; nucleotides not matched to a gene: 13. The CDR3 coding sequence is TGTGCCACCAGTGACCTAAAGGACAGGGGTGGAATGACTAATGAAAAACTGTTTTTT. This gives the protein CATSDLKDRGGMTNEKLFF.

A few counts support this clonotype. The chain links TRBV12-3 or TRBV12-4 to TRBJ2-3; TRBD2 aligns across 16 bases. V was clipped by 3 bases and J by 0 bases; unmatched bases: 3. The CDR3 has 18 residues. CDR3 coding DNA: TGTGCCAGCAGTTTGAAGGGACTAGCGGGGGGGAGCACAGATACGCAGTATTTT. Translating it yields CASSLKGLAGGSTDTQYF.

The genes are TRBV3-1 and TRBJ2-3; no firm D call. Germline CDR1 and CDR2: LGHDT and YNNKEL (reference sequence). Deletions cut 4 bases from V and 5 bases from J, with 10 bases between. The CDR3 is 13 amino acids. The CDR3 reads CASSPGRRDTQYF. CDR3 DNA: TGTGCCAGCAGCCCGGGCCGCAGAGATACGCAGTATTTT.

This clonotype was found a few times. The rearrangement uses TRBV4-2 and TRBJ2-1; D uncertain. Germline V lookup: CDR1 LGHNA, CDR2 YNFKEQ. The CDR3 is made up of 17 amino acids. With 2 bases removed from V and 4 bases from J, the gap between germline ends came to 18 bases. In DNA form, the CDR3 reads TGTGCCAGCAGCCAAAGCTGGGCAACCGGGCCTTACAATGAGCAGTTCTTC. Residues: CASSQSWATGPYNEQFF.

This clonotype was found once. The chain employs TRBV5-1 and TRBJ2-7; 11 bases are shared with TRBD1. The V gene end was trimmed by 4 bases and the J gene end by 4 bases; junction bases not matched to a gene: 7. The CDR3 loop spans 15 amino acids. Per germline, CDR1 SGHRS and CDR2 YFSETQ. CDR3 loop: CASSAWTGGEYEQYF. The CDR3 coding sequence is TGCGCCAGCAGCGCGTGGACAGGGGGCGAGTACGAGCAGTACTTC. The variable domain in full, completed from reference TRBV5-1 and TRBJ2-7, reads KAGVTQTPRYLIKTRGQQVTLSCSPISGHRSVSWYQQTPGQGLQFLFEYFSETQRNKGNFPGRFSGRQFSNSRSEMNVSTLELGDSALYLCASSAWTGGEYEQYFGPGTRLTVT.

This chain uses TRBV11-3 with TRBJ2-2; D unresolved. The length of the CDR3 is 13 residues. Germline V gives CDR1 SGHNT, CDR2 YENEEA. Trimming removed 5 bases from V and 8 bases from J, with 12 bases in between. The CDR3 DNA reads TGTGCCAGCAGCCCGGAGCCTGGGGGGGAGCTGTTTTTT. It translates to CASSPEPGGELFF.

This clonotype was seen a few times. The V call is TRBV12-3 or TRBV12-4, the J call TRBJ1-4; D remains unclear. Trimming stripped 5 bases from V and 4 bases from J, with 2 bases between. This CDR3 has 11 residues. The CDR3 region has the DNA TGTGCCAGCAGTGATAATGAAAAACTGTTTTTT. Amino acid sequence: CASSDNEKLFF.